The source of this T cell receptor beta chain is a study of cytotoxic CD8 clonotypes in ibrutinib-treated CLL. On the study more broadly: After a median of approximately 68 months, 14 patients stayed remitted and 12 progressed; responses had been partial in approximately 24 and complete in 2.

Broader study findings: Contraction or stability on treatment characterized the public clonotypes, which were uncommon. Higher clonality was seen at ibrutinib response and a return toward baseline at progression.

TCRdb's copy holds only in-frame clones and misses some; the assay was immunoSEQ multiplex PCR. The sample yields tens of thousands of clones, about half seen once. J was trimmed by 6 bases and V by 1 base; bases with no gene match: 5. Per the germline V gene, CDR1 is SGHRS and CDR2 is YFSETQ. This CDR3 comprises 14 residues. This clone showed up just a few times. The antigen is unknown. This TCR came from a human donor with chronic lymphocytic leukemia. This material consisted of PBMCs, taken after 12 months of ibrutinib treatment. The chain combines TRBV5-1 with TRBJ1-2, with TRBD1 matching over 8 bases. The CDR3 nucleotides are TGCGCCAGCAGCTTGACAGGGGGTGTGGATGGCTACACCTTC. Translating it yields CASSLTGGVDGYTF.